This T cell receptor (beta chain) derives from a study of T-cell memory formation after mild COVID-19. Trimming at V came to 7 bases and at J to 5 bases, leaving 5 bases not matched to a gene. The CDR3 is 16 residues long. Germline V gene data show CDR1 as SNHLY and CDR2 as FYNNEI. Note on this clonotype: What it binds is not known.

Findings and limits, study-wide: Pre-infection memory harbored some responding clones, suggesting cross-reactive memory joined.

TCRdb re-called the 5' RACE reads with MiXCR, one entry per CDR3 protein. The sample consists of some 490,000 distinct CDR3 sequences, over 15% of them appearing once. The V gene is TRBV2, the J gene TRBJ2-2, with 15 bases aligning to TRBD2. The sample was PBMCs or a T cell subset sorted from them (not recorded which). The source of this sequence is an adult woman who had mild COVID-19 (a few samples of this study predate the infection). Cell type and time point are not known. In DNA, the CDR3 is TGTGCCAGCACCCGAGGACTAGCGGGAGGGACCGGGGAGCTGTTTTTT. Translated: CASTRGLAGGTGELFF.